This T cell receptor beta chain appears in the sequencing data of a study of immune evolution from preneoplasia to lung adenocarcinoma. Points from the study as a whole: From normal lung to invasive adenocarcinoma, top clone frequencies appeared to decrease.

The method was immunoSEQ multiplex PCR; TCRdb's version includes in-frame clones alone and lacks a portion of them. The sample consists of tens of thousands of clones, 65% to 80% of them appearing once. This CDR3 contains 15 residues. V was trimmed by 1 base and J by 2 bases, leaving 9 bases between them. CDR1 is SGHTA, CDR2 FQGNSA, per germline. Of note for this clone: Its antigen remains unknown. The sample carries other DNA sequences with the same CDR3.

The chain is built from TRBV7-2 and TRBJ2-1; no clear D gene. Sequenced: FFPE invasive lung adenocarcinoma tissue. The clonotype comes from a person in their sixties with lung adenocarcinoma. The CDR3: CASSLEGSPYNEQFF. Written as DNA, the CDR3 is TGTGCCAGCAGCTTAGAGGGTTCCCCCTACAATGAGCAGTTCTTC.